This T cell receptor beta chain stems from a study of Graves' ophthalmopathy and Graves' hyperthyroidism. V lost 9 bases and J lost 4; bases outside the gene matches: 8. The CDR3 consists of 13 residues. CDR1 and CDR2 from the germline V gene are SGHDN and FVKESK. This clonotype was counted at least ten times. Amplified material comprised TCR beta CDR3 regions derived from RNA transcripts. An initial RT-PCR round employing HTBI primers preceded a second-round multiplex PCR. TCRdb ran MiXCR on the multiplex PCR reads and lists one entry per CDR3 protein. The sample has hundreds of thousands of distinct CDR3 sequences, approximately 15% seen once.

The chain couples TRBV14 to TRBJ2-7, with TRBD1 matching 8 bases. The sample was blood. The TCR originated in a woman aged 30 to 39 with Graves' ophthalmopathy. CDR3: CASEQGVSYEQYF. The CDR3 nucleotides are TGTGCCAGTGAACAGGGGGTTAGTTACGAGCAGTACTTC.